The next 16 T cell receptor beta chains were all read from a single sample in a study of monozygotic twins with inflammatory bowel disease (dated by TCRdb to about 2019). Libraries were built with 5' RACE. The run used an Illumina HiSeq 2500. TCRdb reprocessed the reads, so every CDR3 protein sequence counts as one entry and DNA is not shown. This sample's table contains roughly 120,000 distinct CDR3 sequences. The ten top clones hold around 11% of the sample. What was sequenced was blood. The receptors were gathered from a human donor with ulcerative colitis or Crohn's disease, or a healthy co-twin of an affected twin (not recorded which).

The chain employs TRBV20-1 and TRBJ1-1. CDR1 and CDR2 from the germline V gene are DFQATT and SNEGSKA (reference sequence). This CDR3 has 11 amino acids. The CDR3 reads CSALRWTEAFF.

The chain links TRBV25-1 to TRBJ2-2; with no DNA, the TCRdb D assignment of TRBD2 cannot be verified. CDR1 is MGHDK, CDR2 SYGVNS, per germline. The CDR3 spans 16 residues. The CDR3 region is CASSELGTRGTGELFF.

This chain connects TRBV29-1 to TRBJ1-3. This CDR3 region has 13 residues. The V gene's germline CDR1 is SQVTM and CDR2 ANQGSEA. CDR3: CSGSHGSGNTIYF.

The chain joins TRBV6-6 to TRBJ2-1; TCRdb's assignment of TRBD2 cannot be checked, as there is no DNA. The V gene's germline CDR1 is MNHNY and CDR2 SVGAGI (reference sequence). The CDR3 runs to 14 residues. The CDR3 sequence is CASSPSGDWNEQFF.

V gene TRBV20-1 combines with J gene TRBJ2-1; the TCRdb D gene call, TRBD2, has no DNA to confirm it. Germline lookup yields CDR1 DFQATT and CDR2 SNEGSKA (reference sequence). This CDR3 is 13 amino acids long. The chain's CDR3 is CSPRGAGVNEQFF.

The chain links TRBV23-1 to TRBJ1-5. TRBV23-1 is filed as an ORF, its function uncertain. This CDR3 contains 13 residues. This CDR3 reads CASRGGGPEPQHF.

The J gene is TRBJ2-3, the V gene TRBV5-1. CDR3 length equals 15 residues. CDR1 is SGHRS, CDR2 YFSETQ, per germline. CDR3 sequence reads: CASSLVLGDTDTQYF.

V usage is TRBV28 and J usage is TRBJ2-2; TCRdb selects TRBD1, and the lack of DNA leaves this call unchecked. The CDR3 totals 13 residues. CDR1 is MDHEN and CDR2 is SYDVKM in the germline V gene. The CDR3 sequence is CASTIQGTGELFF.

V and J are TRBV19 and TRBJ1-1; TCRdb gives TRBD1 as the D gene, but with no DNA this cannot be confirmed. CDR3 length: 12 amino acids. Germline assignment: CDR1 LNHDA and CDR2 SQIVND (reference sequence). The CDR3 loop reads CAIRQGSTEAFF. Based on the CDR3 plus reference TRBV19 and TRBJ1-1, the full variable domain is DGGITQSPKYLFRKEGQNVTLSCEQNLNHDAMYWYRQDPGQGLRLIYYSQIVNDFQKGDIAEGYSVSREKKESFPLTVTSAQKNPTAFYLCAIRQGSTEAFFGQGTRLTVV.

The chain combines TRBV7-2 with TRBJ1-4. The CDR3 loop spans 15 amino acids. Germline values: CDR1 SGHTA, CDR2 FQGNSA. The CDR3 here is CASTRSRAANEKLFF.

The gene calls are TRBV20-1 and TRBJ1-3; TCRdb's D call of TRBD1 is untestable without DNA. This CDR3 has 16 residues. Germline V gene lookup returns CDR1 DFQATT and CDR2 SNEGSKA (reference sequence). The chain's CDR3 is CSASLGISDRGNTIYF.

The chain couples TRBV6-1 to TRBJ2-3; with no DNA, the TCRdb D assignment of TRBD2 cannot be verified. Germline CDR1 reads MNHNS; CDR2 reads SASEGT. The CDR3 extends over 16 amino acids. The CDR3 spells CASKLAGGLSADTQYF.

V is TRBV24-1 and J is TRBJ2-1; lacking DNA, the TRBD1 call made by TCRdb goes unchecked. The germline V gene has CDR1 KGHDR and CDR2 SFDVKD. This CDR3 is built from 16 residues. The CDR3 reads CATSDTRDRESHEQFF.

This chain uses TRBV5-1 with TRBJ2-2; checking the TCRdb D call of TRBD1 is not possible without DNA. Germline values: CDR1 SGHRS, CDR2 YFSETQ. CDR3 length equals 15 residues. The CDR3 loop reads CASRLGQGGTGELFF. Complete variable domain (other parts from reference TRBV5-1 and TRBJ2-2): KAGVTQTPRYLIKTRGQQVTLSCSPISGHRSVSWYQQTPGQGLQFLFEYFSETQRNKGNFPGRFSGRQFSNSRSEMNVSTLELGDSALYLCASRLGQGGTGELFFGEGSRLTVL.

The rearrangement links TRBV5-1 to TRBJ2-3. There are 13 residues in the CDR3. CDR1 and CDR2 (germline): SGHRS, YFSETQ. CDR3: CASSLSSTDTQYF.

CDR3 residues: CAAISRAGTNYGYTF. This rearrangement joins TRBV6-1 to TRBJ1-2. This CDR3 has 15 amino acids. CDR1 is MNHNS and CDR2 is SASEGT in the germline V gene.